These 18 T cell receptor beta chains came from one sample sequenced in a study of blood T cells in healthy people across ages. A sample-barcoded 5' primer and a J-beta primer mix were used in a second PCR of roughly 7 to 11 cycles. TCRdb analysed the 5' RACE reads with MiXCR anew, one entry per CDR3 protein. The sample lists more than 800,000 distinct CDR3 sequences, about 28% occurring once. The sequencing input was blood. The source of these receptors is a woman over 75 in good health.

The sample holds a few counts of this clonotype. V is TRBV15 and J is TRBJ1-4; TRBD1 agrees at 7 bases. This CDR3 comprises 15 residues. Trimming removed 5 bases from V and 5 bases from J; junction bases left unmatched: 8. Germline V gene data show CDR1 as LNHNV and CDR2 as YYDKDF (reference sequence). In DNA, the CDR3 is TGTGCCACCAGCCTAGAACAGGGGTGGAATGAAAAACTGTTTTTT. Translated, it gives CATSLEQGWNEKLFF.

Turning to this clonotype: It may be a read error: a sequence one base away is much more abundant. The CDR3 DNA is TGTGCCAACAGGACGGACCCCGGGGATGAGCAGTTCTTC. Its translation is CANRTDPGDEQFF. The chain joins TRBV27 to TRBJ2-1, with D perhaps TRBD1 or TRBD2 (5 bases each). Trimming left V 10 bases short and J 8 bases short, with 18 bases between. The CDR3 is made up of 13 amino acids. Per germline, CDR1 MNHEY and CDR2 SMNVEV (reference sequence).

This clonotype was found many times. The genes are TRBV7-2 and TRBJ1-6; 9 bases fit TRBD1. Germline-derived CDR1 and CDR2 are SGHTA and FQGNSA. J was trimmed by 8 bases and V by 1 base; bases with no gene match: 6. The CDR3 sequence is 16 residues long. In nucleotides, the CDR3 is TGTGCCAGCAGCTTAGGGGCCGGGACAGGGCATTCACCCCTCCACTTT. It encodes CASSLGAGTGHSPLHF.

This chain joins TRBV27 and TRBJ2-5; possibly TRBD1 or TRBD2 for D (6 bases each). The J call may be incorrect, as the DNA end agrees better with TRBJ2-7. Germline V gives CDR1 MNHEY, CDR2 SMNVEV (reference sequence). This CDR3 spans 15 amino acids. The CDR3 DNA is TGTGCCAGCAGTTTATCGGGGGGCAGTCCCCACGAGCAGTACTTC. Amino acid sequence: CASSLSGGSPHEQYF.

This clonotype was observed a few times. The chain combines TRBV18 with TRBJ1-2, with D possibly being TRBD1 (5 bases). Trimming cost V 5 bases and J 5 bases, with 15 bases left between them. Per germline, CDR1 KGHSH and CDR2 LQKENI. This CDR3 has 14 residues. The CDR3 DNA reads TGTGCCAGCTCAGCCGACGGGGGGACTTATGGCTACACCTTC. Its protein is CASSADGGTYGYTF. Looking up the rest from reference TRBV18 and TRBJ1-2 gives the full variable domain: NAGVMQNPRHLVRRRGQEARLRCSPMKGHSHVYWYRQLPEEGLKFMVYLQKENIIDESGMPKERFSAEFPKEGPSILRIQQVVRGDSAAYFCASSADGGTYGYTFGSGTRLTVV.

This clonotype has ten or more counts. The rearrangement links TRBV7-2 to TRBJ2-1; no firm D call. V was clipped by 3 bases and J by 2 bases, with 11 bases between them. This CDR3 is 15 amino acids long. Germline V CDR1 and CDR2: SGHTA, FQGNSA. CDR3 bases: TGTGCCAGCAGCTTTAGTGCTACCCCCTACAATGAGCAGTTCTTC. Translating gives CASSFSATPYNEQFF.

This clonotype was detected many times. V and J are TRBV7-2 and TRBJ2-5, with D perhaps TRBD2 (5 bases). Germline-derived CDR1 and CDR2 are SGHTA and FQGNSA. With 5 bases removed from V and 7 bases from J, the gap between germline ends came to 20 bases. The CDR3 contains 15 residues. CDR3 bases: TGTGCCAGCAGCGTAGAGAGTAACCCCCGGGGGACCCAGTACTTC. It is translated as CASSVESNPRGTQYF.

This clonotype appeared many times. The chain has TRBV7-2 and TRBJ2-1, with no clear D. Looked up from germline, CDR1 is SGHTA and CDR2 is FQGNSA. This CDR3 comprises 15 residues. V was pared by 4 bases and J by 3 bases, with 13 bases between. CDR3 sequence reads: CASSSRIGNYNEQFF. CDR3 DNA: TGTGCCAGCAGCTCCCGAATAGGGAACTACAATGAGCAGTTCTTC. Variable domain in full (rest from reference TRBV7-2 and TRBJ2-1): GAGVSQSPSNKVTEKGKDVELRCDPISGHTALYWYRQSLGQGLEFLIYFQGNSAPDKSGLPSDRFSAERTGGSVSTLTIQRTQQEDSAVYLCASSSRIGNYNEQFFGPGTRLTVL.

This clonotype was seen at least ten times. The chain couples TRBV5-1 to TRBJ1-2, with TRBD1 as a possible D gene (6 bases). Trimming took off 6 bases at V and 1 base at J, with 16 bases between the two ends. From germline, CDR1 is SGHRS and CDR2 YFSETQ. The CDR3 runs 15 residues. CDR3 in DNA: TGCGCCAGCAAACAGGGAAGTTCGGTTAACTATGGCTACACCTTC. This gives the protein CASKQGSSVNYGYTF.

This clonotype was counted ten times or more. The V gene is TRBV18, the J gene TRBJ2-3; 12 bases are shared with TRBD2. Germline CDR1 reads KGHSH; CDR2 reads LQKENI. V shed 0 bases, J shed 9 bases, and the junction held 7 bases outside the gene matches. There are 16 residues in the CDR3. CDR3: CASSPPGTSGPITQYF. The DNA for the CDR3 is TGTGCCAGCTCACCACCGGGGACTAGCGGGCCCATCACGCAGTATTTT.

This clonotype was seen ten or more times. The V and J genes are TRBV6-5 and TRBJ2-3; 9 nucleotides agree with TRBD1. The V segment lost 6 bases and the J segment 9 bases; nucleotides outside the gene matches: 7. The CDR3 spans 13 residues. Germline values: CDR1 MNHEY, CDR2 SVGAGI. The CDR3 is CASRGTGWGTQYF. In nucleotides, the CDR3 is TGTGCCAGCAGGGGGACAGGGTGGGGCACGCAGTATTTT.

This clonotype was found many times. The gene calls are TRBV5-1 and TRBJ2-1, with D tentatively TRBD1 (6 bases). CDR1 and CDR2 from the germline V gene are SGHRS and YFSETQ. V was trimmed by 2 bases and J by 12 bases, leaving 18 bases between them. The CDR3 loop spans 14 amino acids. CDR3 loop: CASSLGRDTERQFF. In DNA, the CDR3 is TGCGCCAGCAGCTTAGGCCGGGACACCGAGCGGCAGTTCTTC.

Ten or more counts support this clonotype. The V call is TRBV6-6, the J call TRBJ1-1, with 7 nucleotides matching TRBD1. The trim removed 3 bases at V and 5 bases at J, leaving 12 bases unmatched. CDR1 and CDR2 from the germline V gene are MNHNY and SVGAGI (reference sequence). The CDR3 length is 16 residues. CDR3 in amino acids: CASSYRVEGAQTEAFF. The DNA for the CDR3 is TGTGCCAGCAGTTATCGGGTAGAGGGGGCGCAGACTGAAGCTTTCTTT.

This clonotype showed up many times. The genes are TRBV24-1 and TRBJ2-3; 9 bases align to TRBD1. Looked up from germline, CDR1 is KGHDR and CDR2 is SFDVKD. J was trimmed by 7 bases and V by 10 bases; bases with no gene match: 11. The CDR3 runs to 14 residues. CDR3 in amino acids: CATGGGTGRNTQYF. The CDR3 DNA follows: TGTGCCACTGGAGGTGGGACAGGGCGGAATACGCAGTATTTT.

Remarks on this clonotype: This may be a read error: a much more frequent sequence differs by one nucleotide. The rearrangement joins TRBV7-8 to TRBJ2-5; D may match TRBD1 or TRBD2 (7 bases each). Trimming shortened V by 5 bases and J by 11 bases, and 21 bases separated the two germline ends. Germline loops: CDR1 SGHVS, CDR2 FQNEAQ. The CDR3 loop spans 14 amino acids. The CDR3 bases are TGTGCCAGCAGCAGACAGGGAGGGTACGATGAGCAGTACTTC. Its translation: CASSRQGGYDEQYF. The full variable domain, with the rest looked up from reference TRBV7-8 and TRBJ2-5, is GAGVSQSPRYKVAKRGQDVALRCDPISGHVSLFWYQQALGQGPEFLTYFQNEAQLDKSGLPSDRFFAERPEGSVSTLKIQRTQQEDSAVYLCASSRQGGYDEQYFGPGTRLLVL.

The rearrangement links TRBV12-3 or TRBV12-4 to TRBJ2-3; no clear D. The CDR3 runs to 11 residues. Trimming took off 1 base at V and 13 bases at J, with 9 bases between the two ends. CDR3 bases: TGTGCCAGCAGTTTAGGAGATGCGGAGTATTTT. This translates into CASSLGDAEYF.

The chain is built from TRBV7-9 and TRBJ2-7, with D possibly matching TRBD1 (6 bases). The CDR3 extends over 14 amino acids. V was trimmed by 2 bases and J by 1 base, leaving 9 bases between them. CDR1 and CDR2 (germline): SEHNR, FQNEAQ (reference sequence). This CDR3 is CASSLTGWSYEQYF. The CDR3 nucleotides are TGTGCCAGCAGCTTAACAGGGTGGTCCTACGAGCAGTACTTC.

This rearrangement joins TRBV12-3 or TRBV12-4 to TRBJ2-1; TRBD2 aligns across 10 bases. The J segment lost 4 bases and the V segment lost 4 bases, leaving 4 bases of the junction unmatched. The CDR3 loop spans 15 amino acids. CDR3 coding DNA: TGTGCCAGCAGTTCGGGGACTAGCGAATACAATGAGCAGTTCTTC. Its protein product is CASSSGTSEYNEQFF.